The clone carrying this TCR beta chain showed up many times. Its antigen is unidentified. The data stem from a study of T cell repertoires in cytomegalovirus infection. Study summary: Shared public TCR beta signatures pointed to both CMV infection and a matching HLA type. The study, taken as a whole, reports: Ex vivo responses were dominated by HLA-C-restricted CMV-specific TCR beta clonotypes. The cumulative frequency of public TCR beta families distinguished individuals who carried CMV together with the relevant HLA.

This CDR3 has 15 amino acids. Losses at the gene ends were 4 bases for V and 7 bases for J; bases not matched to a gene: 7. In germline, CDR1 is MNHNY, CDR2 SVGAGI (reference sequence). TCRdb reanalysed the reads using MiXCR and keeps one entry per CDR3 protein. The table lists 46,000 or so distinct CDR3 sequences, roughly 22% of them singletons, with 18% in the top ten. V gene TRBV6-6 combines with J gene TRBJ2-1; 10 bases line up with TRBD1. Input material: PBMCs, sequenced either directly or after in vitro stimulation (not recorded which). The TCR comes from a human donor in good health (CMV status not recorded). Some clones in this sample may be carry-over from other donors' samples. The CDR3 loop is CASSSPGTGVNEQFF. DNA of the CDR3: TGTGCCAGCAGTTCCCCAGGGACAGGGGTGAATGAGCAGTTCTTC.